This passage covers 32 T cell receptor beta chains from one sample sequenced in a study of CD8 T cells in ankylosing spondylitis. Their antigens are not known. TCRdb itself ran the 5' RACE reads through MiXCR, one entry per CDR3 protein. The sample lists roughly 470,000 distinct CDR3 sequences; about 24% were seen once. General observations from the study: One TCR beta motif, made up of 7 or 8 highly homologous variants, appeared characteristic of ankylosing spondylitis blood.

The specimen sequenced was blood, either unsorted or a sorted T cell fraction (not recorded which). These receptors were obtained from a male donor with ankylosing spondylitis.

The chain carries TRBV10-3 and TRBJ1-2; 9 bases match TRBD1. The CDR3 covers 14 residues. The germline V gene encodes CDR1 ENHRY and CDR2 SYGVKD. The V segment lost 3 bases and the J segment 8 bases; nucleotides outside the gene matches: 7. CDR3 DNA: TGTGCCATCAGTGAAATTAACAGGGGGCAAGGCTACACCTTC. Its protein is CAISEINRGQGYTF.

A few counts support this clonotype. The chain links TRBV10-2 to TRBJ2-3, with D uncertain. The CDR3 covers 13 residues. V lost 0 bases, J lost 1 base, and 2 bases lay in between. From germline, CDR1 is WSHSY and CDR2 SAAADI. The CDR3 DNA is TGCGCCAGCAGTGAGTCTCGCACAGATACGCAGTATTTT. Its protein product is CASSESRTDTQYF.

The V call is TRBV7-2, the J call TRBJ2-3; 8 nucleotides line up with TRBD2. Per germline, CDR1 SGHTA and CDR2 FQGNSA. The CDR3 runs 16 residues. The junction had 8 bases not matched to a gene; V was cut back by 5 bases and J by 1 base. The CDR3 sequence is CASSMRRAGGTDTQYF. The CDR3 bases are TGTGCCAGCAGCATGCGTAGAGCGGGAGGCACAGATACGCAGTATTTT.

In its sample, this clonotype was seen a few times. The chain employs TRBV7-2 and TRBJ2-2; a possible D gene is TRBD2 (6 bases). Trimming pared 3 bases from V and 2 bases from J, leaving 10 bases between. The CDR3 totals 15 residues. CDR1 and CDR2 (germline): SGHTA, FQGNSA. This CDR3 is CASSFGGPNTGELFF. The CDR3, as DNA: TGTGCCAGCAGCTTTGGAGGGCCTAACACCGGGGAGCTGTTTTTT.

The V call is TRBV5-4, the J call TRBJ1-2; 9 nucleotides line up with TRBD1. This CDR3 is built from 16 residues. V lost 1 base and J lost 3; bases outside the gene matches: 7. Germline V gene lookup returns CDR1 SGHNT and CDR2 YYREEE (reference sequence). This CDR3 reads CASSLIGTGLHYGYTF. The CDR3 bases are TGTGCCAGCAGCTTGATAGGGACAGGGTTGCACTATGGCTACACCTTC.

This clonotype was found a few times. The CDR3 region is CASSPGPASSYNEQFF. CDR3 in DNA: TGTGCCAGCAGCCCCGGACCGGCCAGCTCCTACAATGAGCAGTTCTTC. This chain links TRBV11-3 with TRBJ2-1; D is undetermined. V gave up 5 bases and J gave up 0 bases, with 14 bases separating them. Germline V gene sequence: CDR1 SGHNT, CDR2 YENEEA. CDR3 length: 16 residues.

V is TRBV24-1 and J is TRBJ2-1, with D possibly being TRBD1 or TRBD2 (5 bases each). Germline CDR1 and CDR2: KGHDR and SFDVKD. This CDR3 spans 15 amino acids. V was pared by 4 bases and J by 9 bases, with 18 bases between. The CDR3 DNA reads TGTGCCACCAGTGAGCGGACGGAGTCGAGGGGTGAGCAGTTCTTC. Residues: CATSERTESRGEQFF.

The chain combines TRBV20-1 with TRBJ2-3; 14 nucleotides line up with TRBD2. The CDR3 totals 16 residues. The germline V gene has CDR1 DFQATT and CDR2 SNEGSKA (reference sequence). V dropped 4 bases and J dropped 2; count of bases not matched to a gene: 5. CDR3 in amino acids: CSATRLAGGNTDTQYF. CDR3 nucleotides: TGCAGTGCTACGCGACTAGCGGGAGGGAACACAGATACGCAGTATTTT.

The chain joins TRBV5-1 to TRBJ2-1; 7 bases match TRBD2. CDR3 length equals 17 residues. In germline, CDR1 is SGHRS, CDR2 YFSETQ. The V and J ends lost 2 bases and 4 bases, in that order; junction bases with no gene match: 12. DNA of the CDR3: TGCGCCAGCAGCTTAATTGCGGGAGTAAACTCATACAATGAGCAGTTCTTC. Its protein is CASSLIAGVNSYNEQFF.

The V gene is TRBV20-1, the J gene TRBJ2-2; TRBD2 matches at 7 bases. This CDR3 comprises 13 residues. The J segment lost 4 bases and the V segment lost 5 bases, leaving 4 bases of the junction unmatched. In germline, CDR1 is DFQATT, CDR2 SNEGSKA (reference sequence). As DNA, the CDR3 is TGCAGTGCTCGGGACTACGTCACCGGGGAGCTGTTTTTT. Protein: CSARDYVTGELFF.

This sequence joins TRBV20-1 and TRBJ2-7; 12 positions match TRBD1. CDR1 is DFQATT, CDR2 SNEGSKA, per germline (reference sequence). Trimming cost V 0 bases and J 7 bases; bases outside gene matches: 7. The CDR3 runs to 15 residues. DNA for the CDR3: TGCAGTGCTAGAGATCTGGGGACAGGGGGCGGAGAGCAGTACTTC. It yields the protein CSARDLGTGGGEQYF.

This clonotype has more than one count but fewer than ten. V usage is TRBV6-6 and J usage is TRBJ2-5; D not resolved. The CDR3 sequence is 12 residues long. Germline lookup yields CDR1 MNHNY and CDR2 SVGAGI (reference sequence). V lost 2 bases to trimming and J lost 1 base, with 2 bases between them. CDR3 amino acids: CASSYAQETQYF. In nucleotides, the CDR3 is TGTGCCAGCAGTTACGCCCAAGAGACCCAGTACTTC.

The chain recombines TRBV4-2 with TRBJ2-2, with unresolved D. This CDR3 comprises 21 residues. Trimming took off 4 bases at V and 1 base at J, with 28 bases between the two ends. Germline CDR1 and CDR2: LGHNA and YNFKEQ. CDR3 sequence reads: CASSPRSTGQRLRRNTGELFF. The DNA for the CDR3 is TGTGCCAGCAGCCCCCGGAGCACCGGTCAGAGACTCCGACGGAACACCGGGGAGCTGTTTTTT.

This clonotype showed up many times. V and J are TRBV5-1 and TRBJ1-1; D not certain. The germline CDR1 and CDR2 sequences are SGHRS and YFSETQ. This CDR3 contains 15 residues. Trimming took off 0 bases at V and 2 bases at J, with 11 bases between the two ends. For the CDR3, the DNA is TGCGCCAGCAGCTTGGTCGGCGAGTTAAACACTGAAGCTTTCTTT. Its translation: CASSLVGELNTEAFF.

The chain uses TRBV11-2 and TRBJ1-4; 7 positions agree with TRBD1. With 1 base clipped from V and 8 bases from J, the junction kept 7 bases outside the gene matches. The CDR3 has 15 residues. Per germline, CDR1 SGHAT and CDR2 FQNNGV. The CDR3 sequence: CASSLGDRDFEKLFF. As DNA, the CDR3 is TGTGCCAGCAGCTTAGGTGACAGGGATTTCGAAAAACTGTTTTTT.

This clonotype was counted only a few times. The chain joins TRBV12-3 or TRBV12-4 to TRBJ2-7, with D unclear. Trimming left V 1 base short and J 4 bases short, with 8 bases between. The CDR3 sequence is 13 residues long. CDR3 bases: TGTGCCAGCAGTTTAGGGCGGAAATACGAGCAGTACTTC. It codes for CASSLGRKYEQYF.

The V and J genes are TRBV20-1 and TRBJ2-7; 8 bases are shared with TRBD1. The junction had 8 bases not matched to a gene; V was cut back by 0 bases and J by 4 bases. Germline CDR1 DFQATT, CDR2 SNEGSKA (reference sequence). The CDR3 runs to 15 residues. CDR3 protein: CSARDRAGGIYEQYF. DNA of the CDR3: TGCAGTGCTAGAGATCGCGCAGGGGGCATATACGAGCAGTACTTC.

This rearrangement joins TRBV5-1 to TRBJ2-7; 8 bases agree with TRBD2. The CDR3 extends over 15 amino acids. The V and J ends lost 4 bases and 2 bases, in that order; junction bases with no gene match: 8. From germline, CDR1 is SGHRS and CDR2 YFSETQ. CDR3 nucleotide sequence: TGCGCCAGCAGCCTAATACTAGCGGAGGCCTACGAGCAGTACTTC. Translation: CASSLILAEAYEQYF.

In the case of this clonotype: Germline is not matched at one junction end, which may reflect a read error. CDR3 DNA sequence: TGTGCCAGCTCACAACCGGGACTAGCTATTCGCACAGATACGCAGTGTTTT. It specifies CASSQPGLAIRTDTQCF. This rearrangement joins TRBV18 to TRBJ2-3; 9 bases match TRBD2. The germline V gene has CDR1 KGHSH and CDR2 LQKENI. CDR3 length equals 17 residues.

This clonotype was counted only a few times. The chain links TRBV24-1 to TRBJ2-6, with TRBD1 as a possible D gene (5 bases). V lost 5 bases, J lost 0 bases, and 7 bases lay in between. The germline CDR1 and CDR2 sequences are KGHDR and SFDVKD. The CDR3 is 15 residues long. This CDR3 is CATSAGISGANVLTF. CDR3 coding DNA: TGTGCCACCAGTGCAGGGATCTCTGGGGCCAACGTCCTGACTTTC.

The rearrangement joins TRBV12-3 or TRBV12-4 to TRBJ2-5; 14 bases are a match to TRBD2. V lost 3 bases and J lost 3; bases outside the gene matches: 6. The CDR3 consists of 17 residues. The CDR3 protein is CASSFIGTSGGEETQYF. The CDR3 DNA follows: TGTGCCAGCAGTTTTATCGGGACTAGCGGGGGAGAAGAGACCCAGTACTTC.

This clonotype has just a few counts. V gene TRBV7-9 combines with J gene TRBJ1-6, with 8 bases lining up with TRBD1. Trimming cost V 4 bases and J 6 bases; bases outside gene matches: 5. The germline V gene has CDR1 SEHNR and CDR2 FQNEAQ (reference sequence). CDR3 length equals 15 residues. The CDR3: CASSSQGGSNSPLHF. The CDR3 DNA is TGTGCCAGCAGCTCACAGGGGGGTAGTAATTCACCCCTCCACTTT.

V usage is TRBV25-1 and J usage is TRBJ2-5; unclear D gene. The CDR3 is made up of 15 amino acids. Trimming removed 0 bases at V and 9 bases at J, with 17 bases between. Germline V gene sequence: CDR1 MGHDK, CDR2 SYGVNS. CDR3 amino acids: CASSEYLGPRKSQYF. The CDR3 coding sequence is TGTGCCAGCAGTGAATATTTAGGGCCTCGAAAGTCCCAGTACTTC.

This clonotype was picked up a small number of times. V and J are TRBV7-7 and TRBJ2-2, with D unresolved. The V gene lost 1 base and the J gene lost 6 bases, with 6 bases spanning the gap. CDR3 length equals 13 residues. CDR1 SSHAT and CDR2 FNYEAQ come from the germline V gene (reference sequence). The CDR3 nucleotides read TGTGCCAGCAGCTTAGGTTCTCCCGGGGAGCTGTTTTTT. The encoded protein is CASSLGSPGELFF.

The V gene is TRBV7-2, the J gene TRBJ2-3, with 8 bases fitting TRBD2. Looked up from germline, CDR1 is SGHTA and CDR2 is FQGNSA. V shed 1 base, J shed 9 bases, and the junction held 6 bases outside the gene matches. There are 14 residues in the CDR3. CDR3 in DNA: TGTGCCAGCAGCTTAGAAGGCGGGAGGCGAACGCAGTATTTT. Protein: CASSLEGGRRTQYF.

The chain uses TRBV6-6 and TRBJ2-3; no reliable D call. Germline assignment: CDR1 MNHNY and CDR2 SVGAGI (reference sequence). This CDR3 is built from 13 residues. Trimming took 7 bases from V and 0 from J, leaving 8 bases between them. CDR3 loop: CASTETSTDTQYF. The CDR3 DNA follows: TGTGCCAGCACAGAGACTAGCACAGATACGCAGTATTTT.

The chain combines TRBV7-9 with TRBJ1-4; D is uncertain. The length of the CDR3 is 13 residues. Germline V gene data show CDR1 as SEHNR and CDR2 as FQNEAQ (reference sequence). V was shortened by 3 bases and J by 8 bases, with 10 bases between the two germline ends. CDR3 DNA sequence: TGTGCCAGCAGCTTCGCGGGAAGCGAAAAACTGTTTTTT. Protein: CASSFAGSEKLFF.

This sequence joins TRBV5-1 and TRBJ2-5; TRBD1 might be the D (6 bases). Germline loops: CDR1 SGHRS, CDR2 YFSETQ. This CDR3 spans 15 amino acids. V lost 5 bases and J 1 base, leaving 15 bases between the germline ends. The CDR3 protein is CASSLQGTSQETQYF. The DNA of the CDR3 is TGCGCCAGCAGTTTACAGGGTACTAGCCAAGAGACCCAGTACTTC. The whole variable domain, remainder taken from reference TRBV5-1 and TRBJ2-5, is KAGVTQTPRYLIKTRGQQVTLSCSPISGHRSVSWYQQTPGQGLQFLFEYFSETQRNKGNFPGRFSGRQFSNSRSEMNVSTLELGDSALYLCASSLQGTSQETQYFGPGTRLLVL.

This clonotype was detected a few times. The chain uses TRBV2 and TRBJ2-1, with D uncertain. The CDR3 is made up of 14 amino acids. The V and J ends lost 1 base and 0 bases respectively, with 4 bases between them. Germline V gene sequence: CDR1 SNHLY, CDR2 FYNNEI. For the CDR3, the DNA is TGTGCCAGCAGTGAAGACAACTCCTACAATGAGCAGTTCTTC. Translating it yields CASSEDNSYNEQFF. The full variable domain, its missing parts supplied by reference TRBV2 and TRBJ2-1, is EPEVTQTPSHQVTQMGQEVILRCVPISNHLYFYWYRQILGQKVEFLVSFYNNEISEKSEIFDDQFSVERPDGSNFTLKIRSTKLEDSAMYFCASSEDNSYNEQFFGPGTRLTVL.

This clonotype showed up just a few times. This sequence joins TRBV4-2 and TRBJ1-2, with D hard to call. The CDR3 is 14 residues long. Trimming removed 3 bases at V and 3 bases at J, with 11 bases between. Germline values: CDR1 LGHNA, CDR2 YNFKEQ. CDR3 loop: CASSQGPWDYGYTF. CDR3 DNA sequence: TGTGCCAGCAGCCAGGGCCCATGGGACTATGGCTACACCTTC.

The chain has TRBV5-1 and TRBJ1-1; weak D call: TRBD1 (6 bases). This CDR3 has 13 residues. Looked up from germline, CDR1 is SGHRS and CDR2 is YFSETQ. Deletions cut 0 bases from V and 6 bases from J, with 9 bases between. CDR3: CASSLDRESEAFF. In DNA form, the CDR3 reads TGCGCCAGCAGCTTGGACAGGGAATCTGAAGCTTTCTTT. The full variable domain, its missing parts supplied by reference TRBV5-1 and TRBJ1-1, is KAGVTQTPRYLIKTRGQQVTLSCSPISGHRSVSWYQQTPGQGLQFLFEYFSETQRNKGNFPGRFSGRQFSNSRSEMNVSTLELGDSALYLCASSLDRESEAFFGQGTRLTVV.

The chain has TRBV20-1 and TRBJ2-1; the D call may be TRBD1 or TRBD2 (5 bases each). The CDR3 totals 15 residues. V was shortened by 0 bases and J by 2 bases, with 11 bases between the two germline ends. Germline CDR1 and CDR2: DFQATT and SNEGSKA (reference sequence). The CDR3 loop is CSARDPGSPYNEQFF. The CDR3, as DNA: TGCAGTGCTAGAGATCCAGGGAGCCCCTACAATGAGCAGTTCTTC.